This T cell receptor (beta chain) was identified during a study of shared clonotypes between healthy human individuals. V lost 8 bases and J lost 5; bases outside the gene matches: 9. Per germline, CDR1 GTSNPN and CDR2 SVGIG (reference sequence). CDR3 length: 13 amino acids. Generated by immunoSEQ multiplex PCR, the TCRdb table keeps only in-frame clones and is missing some. The data hold some 2 million clones, with 85% to 95% observed a single time. The receptor comes from a man aged 18 to 30 in good health. The V call is TRBV30, the J call TRBJ1-5; TRBD1 matches 7 bases. The sample was naive CD4+ T cells sorted from blood. Subset given: CD45RA+ positively selected. DNA for the CDR3: TGTGCCGTAGGGACAGACACTTATCAGCCCCAGCATTTT. This sequence encodes CAVGTDTYQPQHF.